This T cell receptor beta chain comes out of a study of T cell responses to AZD1222 COVID-19 vaccine listed by TCRdb under 2021. Study-level background: AZD1222 recipients with second doses at about 4 weeks or about 12 weeks were pooled, because spike-specific TCR depth and breadth did not differ between schedules. A total of approximately 230 trial participants underwent TCR sequencing, of whom 200 to 220 received two doses of AZD1222 and approximately 25 received two doses of the MenACWY control vaccine. Trial participants were enrolled by age into subgroups of 18-55, 56-69 and 70-plus years, and 148, 28 and 57 TCR-sequenced participants, respectively, were included in these subgroups. The paper as a whole reports these results and caveats: Spike-specific TCR breadth and depth rose significantly after two AZD1222 doses compared with day 0 and with MenACWY recipients. Conclusions about previously exposed vaccinees were limited because only six AZD1222 recipients were SARS-CoV-2 seropositive at baseline. Reportedly, almost half of the unique spike-specific TCRs recognized epitopes lying outside the regions that are mutated in the B.1.351 and B.1.1.7 variants. No day 14 peak-response samples were available, so repertoires were characterized only after the peak T cell response. The whole spike protein was spanned by vaccine-associated CD4 TCRs, and dominant responses were seen in regions 160-218 and 743-854. Most participants were white British and females outnumbered males, and the authors suggested that clonal diversity may have been underestimated. In the small 56-69-year group, the increase in depth fell short of significance, most likely because of low power.

The time point label corresponds to: baseline before first vaccination. Vaccinee samples came from UK trials COV001 and COV002, including a single-blind randomized controlled phase 2/3 trial of AZD1222 (ChAdOx1 nCoV-19) in healthy adults. Trial participant PBMC samples were collected at day 0 and day 28 after the second dose for TCRbeta chain sequencing. At the junction V is shortened by 3 bases and J by 6 bases; bases outside the gene matches: 10. The CDR3, cysteine through phenylalanine, is 15 amino acids long. Of all the DNA, just the CDR3 is kept, 45 bases in frame from base 1. CDR1 is given as SGDLS and CDR2 as YYNGEE, both from the germline V gene. The CDR3 regions of human TCRbeta chains were subjected to immunosequencing. As for the authors' bioinformatics: Repertoire TCRs were matched against a reference library of SARS-CoV-2-specific TCRs generated with the MIRA antigen-specificity platform. Breadth was defined as the fraction of unique TCRs that were SARS-CoV-2-associated, and depth was defined as the fraction of total T cells that were SARS-CoV-2-associated. Using the MIRA data, every spike-specific TCR was mapped to the spike region that the TCR reacted to and assigned to either a CD4 or a CD8 class. Log10-transformed breadth and depth values were compared by one-way ANOVA with Sidak's multiple comparisons tests. TCRdb's version of the immuneACCESS table is confined to in-frame rearrangements and falls short of the full clone set. An unresolved V gene accounts for under half of the shortfall where checked; the remainder is of unknown origin. V and J calls and clone size are copied from that table; D and trimming were computed from the DNA. Across this sample there are some 150,000 clones, with roughly nine tenths seen only once. 3% to 3.5% of the sample is taken by the ten largest.

In the case of this clone: Its antigen remains unidentified. No base quality values were provided; no much bigger clone lies one nucleotide off.

This TCR was sampled from an adult in good health. The V gene is TRBV9 and the J gene is TRBJ2-3; TRBD1 lines up with 7 middle nucleotides. The source material was peripheral blood, sampled on day 0 of AZD1222 vaccination. The nucleotide sequence reads TGTGCCAGCAGCGCAAACAGGGGAAGTACGGATACGCAGTATTTT. Its translation is CASSANRGSTDTQYF.